These T cell receptor beta chains were read from a single sample in a study of T cell responses to AZD1222 COVID-19 vaccine. Clones were read by immunoSEQ multiplex PCR, and TCRdb kept only the in-frame ones, dropping some. This repertoire shows 150,000 or so clones, about 90% found once; its top ten account for roughly 4.7%. The starting material was peripheral blood, obtained on day 0 of AZD1222 vaccination. Every receptor here comes from an adult in good health. The CDR3 runs from the conserved cysteine through the conserved F or W. Each record gives: V gene, J gene, clone size, D gene, CDR3 protein, CDR3 DNA. A D gene is named only where the DNA matches it firmly. Some rows have no size entry. The others give once, few or many, or a class for an expanded clone.

v_gene: TRBV5-4; j_gene: TRBJ2-2; abundance: .; d_gene: .; CDR3aa: CASSPAAGEGGELFF; CDR3nt: TGTGCCAGCAGCCCGGCGGCAGGGGAGGGCGGGGAGCTGTTTTTT
v_gene: TRBV7-2; j_gene: TRBJ1-5; abundance: .; d_gene: .; CDR3aa: CASSPSGTYSNQPQHF; CDR3nt: TGTGCCAGCAGCCCATCGGGGACCTATAGCAATCAGCCCCAGCATTTT
v_gene: TRBV28; j_gene: TRBJ2-7; abundance: .; d_gene: .; CDR3aa: CASSTGNRPYEQYF; CDR3nt: TGTGCCAGCAGTACCGGGAACCGTCCCTACGAGCAGTACTTC
v_gene: TRBV19; j_gene: TRBJ2-1; abundance: .; d_gene: TRBD2; CDR3aa: CASSYRGLAGGHEQFF; CDR3nt: TGTGCCAGTAGCTACAGGGGGCTAGCGGGAGGCCATGAGCAGTTCTTC
v_gene: TRBV7-4; j_gene: TRBJ2-7; abundance: .; d_gene: .; CDR3aa: CASSHTGSLSEQYF; CDR3nt: TGTGCCAGCAGCCATACAGGGAGTTTATCCGAGCAGTACTTC
v_gene: TRBV19; j_gene: TRBJ1-5; abundance: .; d_gene: .; CDR3aa: CAVGSQPQHF; CDR3nt: TGTGCCGTAGGTAGTCAGCCCCAGCATTTT
v_gene: TRBV3-1/TRBV3-2; j_gene: TRBJ2-5; abundance: .; d_gene: TRBD1; CDR3aa: CASSPRGQETQYF; CDR3nt: TGTGCCAGCAGCCCCAGGGGGCAAGAGACCCAGTACTTC
v_gene: TRBV6-2/TRBV6-3; j_gene: TRBJ2-1; abundance: .; d_gene: .; CDR3aa: CASSARQVTLSSYNEQFF; CDR3nt: TGTGCCAGCAGTGCAAGACAGGTTACCCTGAGCTCCTACAATGAGCAGTTCTTC
v_gene: TRBV27; j_gene: TRBJ1-3; abundance: .; d_gene: .; CDR3aa: CASRISGLGRAEGGNTIYF; CDR3nt: TGTGCCAGCCGTATATCCGGTTTGGGTAGGGCGGAAGGCGGAAACACCATATATTTT
v_gene: TRBV7-2; j_gene: TRBJ1-2; abundance: few; d_gene: .; CDR3aa: CASSLDKFYGYTF; CDR3nt: TGTGCCAGCAGCTTAGACAAGTTCTATGGCTACACCTTC
v_gene: TRBV4-1; j_gene: TRBJ2-3; abundance: .; d_gene: .; CDR3aa: CASSAPLRADTQYF; CDR3nt: TGCGCCAGCAGCGCACCTCTGCGGGCAGATACGCAGTATTTT
v_gene: TRBV9; j_gene: TRBJ2-1; abundance: few; d_gene: .; CDR3aa: CASSATGRPANEQFF; CDR3nt: TGTGCCAGCAGCGCCACGGGACGCCCAGCCAATGAGCAGTTCTTC
v_gene: TRBV19; j_gene: TRBJ2-2; abundance: few; d_gene: TRBD2; CDR3aa: CASSRGLAGGSGELFF; CDR3nt: TGTGCCAGTAGTAGGGGACTAGCGGGAGGATCCGGGGAGCTGTTTTTT
v_gene: TRBV7-8; j_gene: TRBJ2-2; abundance: .; d_gene: .; CDR3aa: CASSLGGSGELFF; CDR3nt: TGTGCCAGCAGCTTAGGGGGATCCGGGGAGCTGTTTTTT
v_gene: TRBV11-2; j_gene: TRBJ1-2; abundance: .; d_gene: .; CDR3aa: CASSFQGAYGYTF; CDR3nt: TGTGCCAGCAGCTTTCAGGGAGCCTATGGCTACACCTTC
v_gene: TRBV19; j_gene: TRBJ2-7; abundance: .; d_gene: .; CDR3aa: CASSMNRNYEQYF; CDR3nt: TGTGCCAGTAGTATGAACAGAAACTACGAGCAGTACTTC
v_gene: TRBV24-1; j_gene: TRBJ2-7; abundance: .; d_gene: .; CDR3aa: CAPRVSYEQYF; CDR3nt: TGTGCCCCCAGGGTCTCCTACGAGCAGTACTTC
v_gene: TRBV7-9; j_gene: TRBJ2-3; abundance: once; d_gene: TRBD2; CDR3aa: CASSLKTSGTTDTQYF; CDR3nt: TGTGCCAGCAGCTTAAAGACTAGCGGGACCACAGATACGCAGTATTTT
v_gene: TRBV19; j_gene: TRBJ2-1; abundance: .; d_gene: .; CDR3aa: CASSPTGSSYNEQFF; CDR3nt: TGTGCCAGTAGTCCGACCGGGAGCTCCTACAATGAGCAGTTCTTC
v_gene: TRBV29-1; j_gene: TRBJ2-1; abundance: .; d_gene: .; CDR3aa: CSVEALGSLGEQFF; CDR3nt: TGCAGCGTTGAAGCCCTGGGGAGCCTAGGGGAGCAGTTCTTC
v_gene: TRBV7-3; j_gene: TRBJ1-1; abundance: .; d_gene: .; CDR3aa: CASSSTGYTEAFF; CDR3nt: TGTGCCAGCAGTTCAACAGGGTACACTGAAGCTTTCTTT
v_gene: TRBV29-1; j_gene: TRBJ1-6; abundance: .; d_gene: .; CDR3aa: CSARTENNSPLHF; CDR3nt: TGCAGCGCGCGGACAGAAAATAATTCACCCCTCCACTTT
v_gene: TRBV18; j_gene: TRBJ1-1; abundance: .; d_gene: .; CDR3aa: CASSPGRGTNTEAFF; CDR3nt: TGTGCCAGCTCACCAGGGAGGGGGACGAACACTGAAGCTTTCTTT
v_gene: TRBV10-2; j_gene: TRBJ2-1; abundance: .; d_gene: .; CDR3aa: CASSEDGSSYNEQFF; CDR3nt: TGCGCCAGCAGTGAGGACGGAAGCTCCTACAATGAGCAGTTCTTC
v_gene: TRBV11-2; j_gene: TRBJ2-1; abundance: .; d_gene: TRBD2; CDR3aa: CASSLRAGGPNEQFF; CDR3nt: TGTGCCAGCAGCTTAAGAGCGGGAGGGCCCAATGAGCAGTTCTTC
v_gene: TRBV9; j_gene: TRBJ2-3; abundance: .; d_gene: .; CDR3aa: CASSVALGEQGTDTQYF; CDR3nt: TGTGCCAGCAGCGTAGCTTTGGGGGAGCAAGGCACAGATACGCAGTATTTT
v_gene: TRBV4-1; j_gene: TRBJ2-3; abundance: .; d_gene: .; CDR3aa: CASSLSGVDTQYF; CDR3nt: TGCGCCAGCAGCCTTTCGGGGGTGGATACGCAGTATTTT
v_gene: TRBV13; j_gene: TRBJ1-4; abundance: .; d_gene: TRBD1; CDR3aa: CASSLGRGGTNEKLFF; CDR3nt: TGTGCCAGCAGCTTAGGCAGGGGGGGAACTAATGAAAAACTGTTTTTT
v_gene: TRBV18; j_gene: TRBJ2-3; abundance: .; d_gene: TRBD2; CDR3aa: CASSLAGGHTDTQYF; CDR3nt: TGTGCCAGCTCACTAGCGGGAGGTCACACAGATACGCAGTATTTT
v_gene: TRBV7-2; j_gene: TRBJ1-5; abundance: .; d_gene: TRBD1; CDR3aa: CASSFTDRSNQPQHF; CDR3nt: TGTGCCAGCAGCTTCACGGACAGGAGCAATCAGCCCCAGCATTTT
v_gene: TRBV23-1; j_gene: TRBJ2-7; abundance: .; d_gene: .; CDR3aa: CASSQSDPDRHSSYEQYF; CDR3nt: TGCGCCAGCAGTCAATCGGACCCCGACAGGCACTCATCCTACGAGCAGTACTTC
v_gene: TRBV5-6; j_gene: TRBJ2-7; abundance: .; d_gene: TRBD1; CDR3aa: CASSPGQTYEQYF; CDR3nt: TGTGCCAGCAGCCCGGGACAGACCTACGAGCAGTACTTC
v_gene: TRBV15; j_gene: TRBJ1-5; abundance: .; d_gene: TRBD1; CDR3aa: CATSTEDRAGQPQHF; CDR3nt: TGTGCCACCAGCACCGAGGACAGGGCGGGTCAGCCCCAGCATTTT
v_gene: TRBV7-2; j_gene: TRBJ1-2; abundance: .; d_gene: TRBD1; CDR3aa: CASSPTGDPSVYGYTF; CDR3nt: TGTGCCAGCAGCCCGACAGGGGACCCCTCGGTATATGGCTACACCTTC
v_gene: TRBV11-2; j_gene: TRBJ2-7; abundance: .; d_gene: TRBD2; CDR3aa: CASSSLSGRAAEQYF; CDR3nt: TGTGCCAGCAGCTCCCTTAGCGGGAGGGCGGCCGAGCAGTACTTC
v_gene: TRBV5-4; j_gene: TRBJ2-4; abundance: .; d_gene: .; CDR3aa: CASSSRQATEAKNIQYF; CDR3nt: TGTGCCAGCAGCTCGAGGCAGGCCACAGAAGCCAAAAACATTCAGTACTTC
v_gene: TRBV6-5; j_gene: TRBJ2-3; abundance: .; d_gene: TRBD1; CDR3aa: CASKQGASTDTQYF; CDR3nt: TGTGCCAGCAAACAGGGGGCGAGCACAGATACGCAGTATTTT
v_gene: TRBV7-9; j_gene: TRBJ2-3; abundance: .; d_gene: TRBD1; CDR3aa: CASRINKGQGNSDTQYF; CDR3nt: TGTGCCAGCAGGATCAACAAGGGACAGGGGAATTCAGATACGCAGTATTTT
v_gene: TRBV4-1; j_gene: TRBJ2-4; abundance: .; d_gene: .; CDR3aa: CASSQPSGQNIQYF; CDR3nt: TGCGCCAGCAGCCAGCCCTCGGGGCAAAACATTCAGTACTTC
v_gene: TRBV6-5; j_gene: TRBJ2-2; abundance: .; d_gene: TRBD1; CDR3aa: CASSYSRTGGGELFF; CDR3nt: TGTGCCAGCAGTTACTCCCGGACAGGCGGCGGGGAGCTGTTTTTT
v_gene: TRBV7-9; j_gene: TRBJ2-2; abundance: .; d_gene: TRBD2; CDR3aa: CASSTITSGRGTGELFF; CDR3nt: TGTGCCAGCAGCACCATCACTAGCGGGAGAGGGACCGGGGAGCTGTTTTTT
v_gene: TRBV7-6; j_gene: TRBJ2-1; abundance: .; d_gene: .; CDR3aa: CASRASSSYNEQFF; CDR3nt: TGTGCCAGCAGGGCGTCTAGCTCCTACAATGAGCAGTTCTTC
v_gene: TRBV19; j_gene: TRBJ2-3; abundance: .; d_gene: .; CDR3aa: CASSTSGVETDTQYF; CDR3nt: TGTGCCAGTAGCACGTCCGGGGTAGAGACAGATACGCAGTATTTT